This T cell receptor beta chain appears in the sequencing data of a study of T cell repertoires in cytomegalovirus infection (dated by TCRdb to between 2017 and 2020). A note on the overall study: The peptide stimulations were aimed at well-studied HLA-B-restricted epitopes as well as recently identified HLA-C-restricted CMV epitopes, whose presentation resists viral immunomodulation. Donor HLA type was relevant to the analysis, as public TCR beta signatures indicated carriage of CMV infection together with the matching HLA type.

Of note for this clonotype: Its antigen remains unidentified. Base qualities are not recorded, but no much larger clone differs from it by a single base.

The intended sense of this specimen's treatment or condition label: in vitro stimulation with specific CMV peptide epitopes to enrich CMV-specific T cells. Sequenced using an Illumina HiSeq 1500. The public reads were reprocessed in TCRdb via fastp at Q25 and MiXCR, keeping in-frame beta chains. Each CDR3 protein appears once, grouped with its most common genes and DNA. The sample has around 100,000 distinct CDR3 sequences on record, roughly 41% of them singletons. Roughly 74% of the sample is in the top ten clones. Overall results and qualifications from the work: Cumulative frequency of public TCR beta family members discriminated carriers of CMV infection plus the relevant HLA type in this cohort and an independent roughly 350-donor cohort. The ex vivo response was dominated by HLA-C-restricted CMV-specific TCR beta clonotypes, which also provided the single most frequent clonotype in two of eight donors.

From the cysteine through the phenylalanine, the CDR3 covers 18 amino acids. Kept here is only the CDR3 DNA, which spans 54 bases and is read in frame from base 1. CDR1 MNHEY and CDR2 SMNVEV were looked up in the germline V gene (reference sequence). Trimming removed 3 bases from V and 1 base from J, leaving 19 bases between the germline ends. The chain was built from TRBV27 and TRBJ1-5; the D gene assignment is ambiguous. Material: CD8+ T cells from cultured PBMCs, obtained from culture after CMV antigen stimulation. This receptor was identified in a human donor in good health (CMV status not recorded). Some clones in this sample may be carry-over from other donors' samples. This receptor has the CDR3 CASSFNSPGRASNQPQHF. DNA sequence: TGTGCCAGCAGTTTTAATAGCCCCGGGAGGGCGAGCAATCAGCCCCAGCATTTT.